This T cell receptor (beta chain) emerged from a study of beta chain features in type 1 diabetes. The CDR3 is 15 amino acids. V dropped 4 bases and J dropped 5; count of bases not matched to a gene: 5. The germline gives CDR1 KGHSH, CDR2 LQKENI. Worth noting for this clone: Its specificity is not known.

Isolation of CD4+ naive, central memory, regulatory and stem cell-like memory cells was achieved by sorting via CD45RO/CCR7/CD25/CD127/CD95/CD27. Expressed TCRB transcripts were sequenced after all isolated RNA was converted to cDNA. The protocol was immunoSEQ multiplex PCR, while the TCRdb copy is restricted to in-frame clones and leaves out a portion. Among 300,000 to 350,000 clones listed, about 13% were seen once. Notes on the study in general: When Type 1 diabetes patients were examined, their TCRB CDR3s proved moderately but significantly shorter in all four CD4+ subsets.

The rearrangement joins TRBV18 to TRBJ1-4; TRBD1 agrees at 9 bases. The source of this sequence is a woman under 30 with type 1 diabetes. The sequenced sample consisted of naive CD4+ T cells from blood. The CDR3 bases are TGTGCCAGCTCACTCCCGGGACAGGGAAATGAAAAACTGTTTTTT. The encoded protein is CASSLPGQGNEKLFF. Full variable domain (outside the CDR3, taken from reference TRBV18 and TRBJ1-4): NAGVMQNPRHLVRRRGQEARLRCSPMKGHSHVYWYRQLPEEGLKFMVYLQKENIIDESGMPKERFSAEFPKEGPSILRIQQVVRGDSAAYFCASSLPGQGNEKLFFGSGTQLSVL.